These T cell receptor beta chains were read from a single sample in a study of blood T cell repertoires in COVID-19. TCRdb's copy holds only in-frame clones and misses some; the assay was immunoSEQ multiplex PCR. The data contain fewer than 300,000 clones, approximately 85% of them singletons. The sample was PBMCs or T cells enriched from blood (not recorded which). These receptors all come from a woman in her thirties who had recovered from COVID-19. Both conserved end residues are part of each CDR3. A D gene is named only where the DNA matches it firmly. Expanded clones get a size class; other rows say once, few or many, or leave the size out.

15,TRBJ2-7,.,TRBV27,.,CASSSPRDSKYEQYF,TGTGCCAGCAGCTCGCCTAGGGACTCCAAATACGAGCAGTACTTC
15,TRBJ2-3,.,TRBV6-1,.,CASSDSIQGTDTQYF,TGTGCCAGCAGTGATAGTATCCAGGGCACAGATACGCAGTATTTT
14,TRBJ2-7,TRBD1,TRBV14,.,CASSVTGAGYEQYF,TGTGCCAGCAGTGTTACAGGGGCTGGGTACGAGCAGTACTTC
15,TRBJ2-1,.,TRBV19,.,CASSSGGNYYNEQFF,TGTGCCAGTAGCTCTGGCGGCAATTACTACAATGAGCAGTTCTTC
13,TRBJ1-2,.,TRBV5-1,.,CASSLKAADGYTF,TGCGCCAGCAGCCTGAAGGCGGCGGATGGCTACACCTTC
15,TRBJ1-6,TRBD1,TRBV2,.,CASTVRDRANSPLHF,TGTGCCAGCACAGTTCGGGACAGGGCGAATTCACCCCTCCACTTT
13,TRBJ1-2,.,TRBV6-5,.,CASSLRQGPGYTF,TGTGCCAGCAGTTTAAGGCAGGGTCCTGGCTACACCTTC
12,TRBJ2-2,.,TRBV29-1,once,CSVDRTAGELFF,TGCAGCGTTGACAGGACTGCCGGGGAGCTGTTTTTT
18,TRBJ2-7,TRBD1,TRBV5-1,.,CASSPRDRGPFGRFEQYF,TGCGCCAGCAGCCCCCGGGACAGGGGGCCCTTCGGGAGGTTCGAGCAGTACTTC
13,TRBJ1-1,TRBD1,TRBV19,.,CASSITRQGEAFF,TGTGCCAGTAGTATTACCCGACAGGGTGAGGCTTTCTTT
13,TRBJ1-2,.,TRBV10-1,.,CASSESRGGGYTF,TGCGCCAGCAGTGAGTCACGGGGAGGCGGCTACACCTTC
15,TRBJ2-7,TRBD2,TRBV19,.,CASRTSGRAFYEQYF,TGTGCCAGTAGAACTAGCGGGAGGGCCTTTTACGAGCAGTACTTC
15,TRBJ2-1,TRBD2,TRBV10-3,.,CAISQTSGLYNEQFF,TGTGCCATCAGCCAGACTAGCGGGCTCTACAATGAGCAGTTCTTC
18,TRBJ2-1,TRBD2,TRBV7-6,.,CASSLAPIHLDAGEEQFF,TGTGCCAGCAGCTTAGCGCCGATCCACCTGGACGCGGGGGAAGAGCAGTTCTTC
14,TRBJ2-7,.,TRBV27,.,CASSPRVSSYEQYF,TGTGCCAGCAGTCCTCGAGTTAGCTCCTACGAGCAGTACTTC
13,TRBJ1-2,.,TRBV7-6,.,CASSLEAGYGYTF,TGTGCCAGCAGCTTAGAGGCGGGCTATGGCTACACCTTC